This is a list of T cell receptor beta chains from one sample in a study of control samples from healthy donors and cancer patients. Repertoires were generated with immunoSEQ multiplex PCR, while TCRdb's copy carries only in-frame clones and drops some. The repertoire holds 100,000 to 150,000 clones, with 89% as singletons. The sample consisted of blood. The receptors were sampled from a man in his forties or fifties in good health. The CDR3 runs from the conserved cysteine through the conserved F or W. Size tells how often a clone was seen (once, few, many) or the class of an expanded clone, and some rows leave it out.

size	V	J	length	CDR3
once	TRBV18	TRBJ1-1	14	CASSPTGVGTEAFF
.	TRBV18	TRBJ2-1	20	CASSPSGQGGTSGGAREQFF
.	TRBV7-2	TRBJ1-2	15	CASSPEGTGAYGYTF
.	TRBV6-2/TRBV6-3	TRBJ1-2	13	CASSLGAAYGYTF
.	TRBV24-1	TRBJ2-5	16	CATSDFRRQSQETQYF
.	TRBV27	TRBJ2-5	17	CASSPGLAGGVRETQYF
.	TRBV3-1/TRBV3-2	TRBJ2-7	15	CASSQLDRDSYEQYF
once	TRBV9	TRBJ2-7	16	CASSPTSGGPFDEQYF
.	TRBV7-8	TRBJ2-1	13	CASSREALNEQFF
.	TRBV25-1	TRBJ1-3	16	CASSTNTGLSGNTIYF
.	TRBV10-3	TRBJ1-1	15	CAISEPGRPNTEAFF
.	TRBV18	TRBJ2-3	16	CASSPLTGGFTDTQYF
.	TRBV4-3	TRBJ1-1	13	CASSQVGNTEAFF
.	TRBV19	TRBJ2-2	14	CASSIRANTGELFF
once	TRBV29-1	TRBJ1-1	13	CSVDGGWDTEAFF
once	TRBV4-3	TRBJ2-4	17	CASSQDGHGIAKNIQYF
.	TRBV6-1	TRBJ1-2	14	CASSEGVLIGGYTF
.	TRBV7-9	TRBJ1-1	13	CASSTPENTEAFF
once	TRBV12-5	TRBJ1-3	16	CASGLVRWSSGNTIYF
.	TRBV7-8	TRBJ1-5	13	CASSLRVRQPQHF
.	TRBV14	TRBJ2-3	17	CASSQDTGYLSTDTQYF
.	TRBV6-5	TRBJ1-5	13	CASTAGSNQPQHF
once	TRBV5-1	TRBJ1-4	13	CASSVGANEKLFF
.	TRBV24-1	TRBJ2-2	15	CATSDSQTGIGELFF
few	TRBV6-2/TRBV6-3	TRBJ1-6	15	CASSDPGSGESPLHF
.	TRBV9	TRBJ1-2	16	CASSVGLGSGNYGYTF
.	TRBV7-2	TRBJ1-6	15	CASSLVGGINSPLHF
.	TRBV5-1	TRBJ1-1	15	CASSLVGVRDTEAFF